This T cell receptor (beta chain) was identified in a study of blood T cells in healthy people across ages. The CDR3 spans 15 residues. The germline CDR1 and CDR2 sequences are ENHRY and SYGVKD. The V gene end was trimmed by 4 bases and the J gene end by 5 bases; junction bases not matched to a gene: 5. A J-beta primer mix and a sample-barcoded 5' primer were used in a second PCR of about 7 to 12 cycles. TCRdb re-analysed the 5' RACE reads in MiXCR, keeping a single row per CDR3 protein. The sample lists fewer than 1.5 million distinct CDR3 sequences; 42% were seen once. The chain couples TRBV10-3 to TRBJ2-1; 10 positions match TRBD1. This TCR was sampled from a woman aged 18-29 years in good health. Sequenced: blood. CDR3 sequence reads: CAISGDRGVDNEQFF. CDR3 DNA sequence: TGTGCCATCAGTGGGGACAGGGGAGTGGACAATGAGCAGTTCTTC.